This passage covers 32 T cell receptor beta chains from one sample sequenced in a study of T cell changes during pregnancy in multiple sclerosis (dated 2019 in TCRdb). The library came from the immunoSEQ multiplex PCR assay. TCRdb stores this immuneACCESS table with in-frame sequences only. Part of the clones is absent; in the studies checked, under half of the shortfall reflects unresolved V genes, and no reason is known for the rest. The sample includes approximately 100,000 clones, with roughly 90% observed a single time. The ten most abundant clones make up 1.5% to 2% of the sample. Specimen: peripheral blood, collected after pregnancy. These receptors were obtained from a female donor with multiple sclerosis, enrolled in a pregnancy study.

The DNA for the CDR3 is TGTGCCAGTAGTACCCCTTTCGGGACTGGCACAGATACGCAGTATTTT. Amino acids: CASSTPFGTGTDTQYF. The chain recombines TRBV19 with TRBJ2-3; a weak D match, TRBD2 (6 bases). The CDR3 extends over 16 amino acids. V was shortened by 4 bases and J by 1 base, with 15 bases between the two germline ends. In germline, CDR1 is LNHDA, CDR2 SQIVND (reference sequence).

This chain links TRBV7-9 with TRBJ2-7; the match to TRBD1 covers 8 bases. Germline CDR1 and CDR2: SEHNR and FQNEAQ (reference sequence). The junction had 8 bases not matched to a gene; V was cut back by 7 bases and J by 3 bases. The CDR3 spans 14 residues. The CDR3 region has the DNA TGTGCCAGCAACCAGAGGGACAGGAACTACGAGCAGTACTTC. As protein: CASNQRDRNYEQYF.

The rearrangement links TRBV4-1 to TRBJ1-2; 8 bases align to TRBD1. The length of the CDR3 is 13 residues. V lost 5 bases, J lost 5 bases, and 4 bases stayed unmatched. Germline assignment: CDR1 MGHRA and CDR2 YSYEKL. The CDR3 loop reads CASSLGQGYGYTF. CDR3 in DNA: TGCGCCAGCAGCTTAGGACAGGGTTATGGCTACACCTTC.

V gene TRBV7-3 combines with J gene TRBJ2-1; D is unresolved. This CDR3 is built from 13 residues. Germline CDR1 and CDR2: SGHTA and FQGTGA. V lost 3 bases and J lost 7, with 10 bases in between. CDR3: CASSFSQMNEQFF. DNA of the CDR3: TGTGCCAGCAGCTTCTCTCAGATGAATGAGCAGTTCTTC.

The chain is built from TRBV21-1 and TRBJ1-3; the table's D call, TRBD1, was not checked against the DNA. TRBV21-1 constitutes a pseudogene. The CDR3 has 15 residues. The CDR3 DNA sequence: TGTGCCAGCAGCAAAGTTGGCAGGGGAAGAAACACCATATATTTT. It encodes CASSKVGRGRNTIYF.

The rearrangement joins TRBV6-1 to TRBJ2-7; D uncertain. Germline V gene lookup returns CDR1 MNHNS and CDR2 SASEGT. This CDR3 contains 13 residues. Between the trimmed V and J ends, which lost 1 base and 3 bases, there was a span of 7 bases. Written as DNA, the CDR3 is TGTGCCAGCAGTGAAGGAGGTAGCTACGAGCAGTACTTC. Translated, it gives CASSEGGSYEQYF.

V is TRBV28 and J is TRBJ1-4; the match to TRBD1 covers 8 bases. Germline CDR1 and CDR2: MDHEN and SYDVKM. The CDR3 is made up of 15 amino acids. With 5 bases clipped from V and 7 bases from J, the junction kept 9 bases outside the gene matches. The DNA for the CDR3 is TGTGCCAGCAGTACCCAGGGGGCGAGGGCTGAAAAACTGTTTTTT. Its translation: CASSTQGARAEKLFF.

The CDR3 coding sequence is TGTGCCAGCAGCGGTTCAAGGACAGGTGGTTACGAGCAGTACTTC. It yields the protein CASSGSRTGGYEQYF. The chain links TRBV2 to TRBJ2-7; 7 bases are shared with TRBD1. CDR1 is SNHLY, CDR2 FYNNEI, per germline. The length of the CDR3 is 15 residues. V lost 6 bases to trimming and J lost 4 bases; unmatched junction nucleotides: 12.

The chain couples TRBV6-5 to TRBJ2-5; TRBD2 aligns across 10 bases. V shed 3 bases, J shed 5 bases, and the junction held 9 bases outside the gene matches. From germline, CDR1 is MNHEY and CDR2 SVGAGI. CDR3 length equals 16 residues. DNA for the CDR3: TGTGCCAGCAGTTATGCTAGCGGGGGTAGGGGGGAGACCCAGTACTTC. This sequence encodes CASSYASGGRGETQYF.

This chain uses TRBV19 with TRBJ1-2, with 11 nucleotides matching TRBD1. This CDR3 is built from 18 residues. Germline trimming cut 10 bases from V and 4 bases from J; bases unmatched to any gene: 20. From germline, CDR1 is LNHDA and CDR2 SQIVND (reference sequence). CDR3 coding DNA: TGTGCCACCTCACGCTCCGGGACAGGGGGGTTTATCGGCTATGGCTACACCTTC. Translation: CATSRSGTGGFIGYGYTF.

This clone has a single count. V is TRBV19 and J is TRBJ2-5; 11 bases map to TRBD2. The CDR3 has 16 residues. The V gene's germline CDR1 is LNHDA and CDR2 SQIVND (reference sequence). Trimming at V came to 3 bases and at J to 5 bases, leaving 8 bases not matched to a gene. Here the CDR3 reads CASSIRLAGMGETQYF. Here the CDR3 DNA reads TGTGCCAGTAGTATTAGACTAGCGGGGATGGGGGAGACCCAGTACTTC.

The J gene is TRBJ2-2, the V gene TRBV7-8; 9 bases fit TRBD1. Per the germline V gene, CDR1 is SGHVS and CDR2 is FQNEAQ. Losses at the gene ends were 0 bases for V and 0 bases for J; bases not matched to a gene: 2. This CDR3 contains 17 residues. The CDR3 loop is CASSLAGTGTNTGELFF. The CDR3, as DNA: TGTGCCAGCAGCTTAGCCGGGACAGGGACGAACACCGGGGAGCTGTTTTTT.

The chain has TRBV19 and TRBJ1-4, with TRBD1 matching over 8 bases. J lost 10 bases, V lost 5 bases, and 9 bases had no gene match. The CDR3 sequence is 14 residues long. Germline V gene lookup returns CDR1 LNHDA and CDR2 SQIVND (reference sequence). The CDR3 here is CASSPGGGIGKLFF. The CDR3 DNA sequence: TGTGCCAGTAGTCCAGGGGGCGGAATTGGAAAACTGTTTTTT. Using reference TRBV19 and TRBJ1-4 for the parts outside the CDR3, the full variable domain is DGGITQSPKYLFRKEGQNVTLSCEQNLNHDAMYWYRQDPGQGLRLIYYSQIVNDFQKGDIAEGYSVSREKKESFPLTVTSAQKNPTAFYLCASSPGGGIGKLFFGSGTQLSVL.

V usage is TRBV28 and J usage is TRBJ1-1; 8 bases are shared with TRBD1. Germline values: CDR1 MDHEN, CDR2 SYDVKM. CDR3 length: 13 residues. The trim removed 10 bases at V and 6 bases at J, leaving 10 bases unmatched. In DNA form, the CDR3 reads TGTGCCACCCTCTTCGACAGGGGCGCTGAAGCTTTCTTT. It specifies CATLFDRGAEAFF.

J is TRBJ1-3 and V is TRBV7-8; no definite D call. This CDR3 comprises 17 residues. With 0 bases removed from V and 0 bases from J, the gap between germline ends came to 12 bases. Looked up from germline, CDR1 is SGHVS and CDR2 is FQNEAQ. As DNA, the CDR3 is TGTGCCAGCAGCTTAGCAGAGACATACTTCTCTGGAAACACCATATATTTT. Translated, it gives CASSLAETYFSGNTIYF.

V and J are TRBV4-2 and TRBJ2-1; 7 bases match TRBD2. Per germline, CDR1 LGHNA and CDR2 YNFKEQ. The CDR3 is 17 amino acids. V dropped 7 bases and J dropped 0; count of bases not matched to a gene: 12. The CDR3 DNA reads TGTGCCAGCAAGGATCTAGGACGCGGGAGCTCCTACAATGAGCAGTTCTTC. Its translation is CASKDLGRGSSYNEQFF.

V is TRBV29-1 and J is TRBJ1-2; TRBD1 matches 12 bases. Germline loops: CDR1 SQVTM, CDR2 ANQGSEA. The CDR3 is 13 amino acids. After removal of 7 bases from V and 8 bases from J, the junction contained 8 bases not matched to a gene. CDR3 amino acids: CSAGTGGIGGYTF. CDR3 DNA sequence: TGCAGCGCTGGGACAGGGGGCATTGGCGGCTACACCTTC. The variable domain in full, with the rest retrieved from reference TRBV29-1 and TRBJ1-2, is SAVISQKPSRDICQRGTSLTIQCQVDSQVTMMFWYRQQPGQSLTLIATANQGSEATYESGFVIDKFPISRPNLTFSTLTVSNMSPEDSSIYLCSAGTGGIGGYTFGSGTRLTVV.

This clone was picked up one time. The rearrangement joins TRBV29-1 to TRBJ1-1; D not certain. Trimming stripped 5 bases from V and 1 base from J, with 8 bases between. CDR3 length: 12 residues. Germline lookup yields CDR1 SQVTM and CDR2 ANQGSEA. CDR3 loop: CSVWRKNTEAFF. The CDR3 region has the DNA TGCAGCGTTTGGCGGAAGAACACTGAAGCTTTCTTT.

The chain uses TRBV6-1 and TRBJ2-3, with D hard to call. V lost 4 bases and J lost 4, with 9 bases in between. This CDR3 contains 13 residues. Looked up from germline, CDR1 is MNHNS and CDR2 is SASEGT. The CDR3 DNA sequence: TGTGCCAGCAGTGGTCTAGGCCCAGATACGCAGTATTTT. Translation: CASSGLGPDTQYF.

The genes are TRBV4-1 and TRBJ1-1; D is ambiguous. The CDR3 totals 15 residues. In germline, CDR1 is MGHRA, CDR2 YSYEKL. V was clipped by 1 base and J by 4 bases, with 13 bases between them. The CDR3 here is CASSQGSASRTEAFF. The DNA of the CDR3 is TGCGCCAGCAGCCAAGGCAGCGCCAGTCGCACTGAAGCTTTCTTT.

The V and J genes are TRBV2 and TRBJ2-1; TRBD1 matches at 9 bases. V lost 5 bases, J lost 4 bases, and 3 bases stayed unmatched. The CDR3 extends over 14 amino acids. Germline CDR1 reads SNHLY; CDR2 reads FYNNEI. CDR3 nucleotides: TGTGCCAGCAGTACGGGACAGGGTTACAATGAGCAGTTCTTC. Translating it yields CASSTGQGYNEQFF.

This chain connects TRBV6-1 to TRBJ1-1; no reliable D call. CDR1 is MNHNS and CDR2 is SASEGT in the germline V gene. The CDR3 is 14 amino acids. V was cut by 5 bases and J by 4 bases, with 14 bases left in between. The CDR3: CASSFTTLITEAFF. DNA for the CDR3: TGTGCCAGCAGTTTTACGACTTTGATCACTGAAGCTTTCTTT.

The chain has TRBV7-9 and TRBJ2-2; D is undetermined. The V end was cut by 4 bases, the J end by 3 bases, with 3 bases between. CDR1 and CDR2 from the germline V gene are SEHNR and FQNEAQ (reference sequence). The CDR3 consists of 12 residues. The CDR3 here is CASSSDTGELFF. DNA for the CDR3: TGTGCCAGCAGCTCTGACACCGGGGAGCTGTTTTTT.

V gene TRBV11-1 combines with J gene TRBJ2-2, with D maybe TRBD2 (7 bases). The CDR3 spans 17 residues. Trimming took 2 bases from V and 4 from J, leaving 17 bases between them. The germline V gene encodes CDR1 SGHAT and CDR2 FQDESV (reference sequence). The DNA for the CDR3 is TGTGCCAGCAGCTTAAGGTTGCGGGGGCAGGGCACCGGGGAGCTGTTTTTT. Translation gives CASSLRLRGQGTGELFF.

The rearrangement links TRBV5-6 to TRBJ2-1; 11 bases match TRBD2. The CDR3 is made up of 15 amino acids. From germline, CDR1 is SGHDT and CDR2 YYEEEE. The junction had 5 bases not matched to a gene; V was cut back by 4 bases and J by 5 bases. Here the CDR3 DNA reads TGTGCCAGCAGCCCCGGGACTAGCGGCGACAATGAGCAGTTCTTC. It translates to CASSPGTSGDNEQFF.

The chain recombines TRBV5-6 with TRBJ1-1; 7 bases line up with TRBD1. Germline V gene data show CDR1 as SGHDT and CDR2 as YYEEEE. This CDR3 is built from 15 residues. V was clipped by 0 bases and J by 1 base; unmatched bases: 3. For the CDR3, the DNA is TGTGCCAGCAGCTTGGGGGGACAGACGAACACTGAAGCTTTCTTT. This translates into CASSLGGQTNTEAFF.

This chain uses TRBV6-1 with TRBJ1-1; the match to TRBD1 covers 10 bases. CDR1 and CDR2 from the germline V gene are MNHNS and SASEGT. The length of the CDR3 is 13 residues. With V trimmed by 6 bases and J by 10 bases, 8 bases remained unmatched. DNA for the CDR3: TGTGCCAGCAGCGACCGGGACAGGGGAACAGCTTTCTTT. Its protein is CASSDRDRGTAFF.

This clone was observed a few times. V usage is TRBV5-6 and J usage is TRBJ1-6, with 7 bases matching TRBD1. In germline, CDR1 is SGHDT, CDR2 YYEEEE. This CDR3 has 16 amino acids. The V and J ends lost 1 base and 5 bases, in that order; junction bases with no gene match: 6. In DNA form, the CDR3 reads TGTGCCAGCAGCTTGAGACAGGGATTAAATAATTCACCCCTCCACTTT. Amino acids: CASSLRQGLNNSPLHF.

This rearrangement joins TRBV14 to TRBJ2-1, with TRBD2 identical over 13 bases. V shed 0 bases, J shed 6 bases, and the junction held 5 bases outside the gene matches. Germline V gene sequence: CDR1 SGHDN, CDR2 FVKESK. The CDR3 length is 17 residues. CDR3 coding DNA: TGTGCCAGCAGCCAAGATCAGGGACTAGCGGGGAGCAATGAGCAGTTCTTC. Protein product: CASSQDQGLAGSNEQFF.

The rearrangement uses TRBV7-8 and TRBJ1-5; TRBD1 aligns across 9 bases. The CDR3 spans 14 residues. J gave up 7 bases and V 3 bases, and 4 bases lay outside the gene matches. CDR1 is SGHVS and CDR2 is FQNEAQ in the germline V gene. CDR3 in amino acids: CASSFDRGEQPQHF. As DNA, the CDR3 is TGTGCCAGCAGCTTCGACAGGGGGGAGCAGCCCCAGCATTTT.

The chain joins TRBV5-1 to TRBJ2-5; 7 bases match TRBD2. The CDR3 sequence is 14 residues long. Trimming at V came to 3 bases and at J to 2 bases, leaving 4 bases not matched to a gene. Germline lookup yields CDR1 SGHRS and CDR2 YFSETQ. CDR3 in DNA: TGCGCCAGCAGCTCGGGAGGAGGACAAGAGACCCAGTACTTC. Protein product: CASSSGGGQETQYF.

V usage is TRBV5-1 and J usage is TRBJ1-4, with unresolved D. The CDR3 is made up of 15 amino acids. The germline V gene encodes CDR1 SGHRS and CDR2 YFSETQ. Between the trimmed V and J ends, which lost 0 bases and 8 bases, there was a span of 14 bases. DNA for the CDR3: TGCGCCAGCAGCTTGGAGGCGGAAGTGAGGGAAAAACTGTTTTTT. Translating gives CASSLEAEVREKLFF.